This TCR beta chain was captured by sequencing in a study of beta chain features in type 1 diabetes. In total, each donor contributed a single heparinised blood draw that averaged roughly 110 mL. Isolated RNA was reverse transcribed in full, so expressed TCRB transcripts were sequenced. It was found that naive, central memory and regulatory T cell samples averaged around 3.6 million reads. Libraries were prepared by immunoSEQ multiplex PCR; TCRdb keeps only in-frame clonotypes and omits some of them. The sample has a few hundred thousand clones, roughly 9.6% seen once. Points from the study as a whole: There were fewer insertions and more deletions at the VDJ junctions of type 1 diabetes patients. In these data, an HLA type influence on TCRB rearrangement remained unresolved.

Points on this clone: No antigen is known for it.

CDR1 is SGHTA and CDR2 is FQGNSA in the germline V gene. The CDR3 spans 14 residues. V lost 1 base and J lost 5, with 11 bases in between. The chain carries TRBV7-2 and TRBJ2-5; D unclear. Sequenced sample: naive CD4+ T cells from blood. The clonotype comes from a woman younger than 45 in good health. The CDR3 spells CASSLVGSMETQYF. CDR3 nucleotide sequence: TGTGCCAGCAGCTTAGTAGGTAGCATGGAGACCCAGTACTTC.